The entry that follows covers one T cell receptor beta chain sequence. The clone's antigen remains unknown. No base-level quality is on record; no much larger clone is a single base apart. These data come from a study of T cell responses to AZD1222 COVID-19 vaccine (dated by TCRdb to about 2021). General notes on the study: AZD1222 recipients whose second dose came at about 4 weeks and those whose second dose came at about 12 weeks were combined into one group, since spike-specific TCR depth and breadth did not differ between the two schedules. TCR sequencing covered more than 230 trial participants: some 210 given two doses of AZD1222 and around 26 given two doses of MenACWY control vaccine. Trial participants were enrolled by age into 18-55, 56-69 and 70-plus year subgroups, with approximately 160, 26 and 62 TCR-sequenced participants respectively.

The full study reports these points: No day 14 peak-response samples were available, so repertoires were characterized only after the peak T cell response. Reportedly, almost half of the unique spike-specific TCRs recognized epitopes lying outside the regions that are mutated in the B.1.351 and B.1.1.7 variants. The 56-69-year group was small, and its depth increase did not reach significance, likely because of low power. Conclusions about previously exposed vaccinees are limited because only a handful of AZD1222 recipients were SARS-CoV-2 seropositive at baseline. A significant rise in spike-specific TCR breadth and depth was observed after two AZD1222 doses relative to day 0 and relative to MenACWY recipients. The vaccine-associated CD4 TCRs covered the entire spike protein, and the dominant responses fell in regions 160-218 and 743-854. Participants were mostly white British and included more females than males, and it was suggested by the authors that clonal diversity may have been underestimated.

The label giving this sample's time point can be read as: baseline before first vaccination. Samples from vaccinated people were obtained from the UK trials COV001 and COV002, which included a single-blind randomized controlled phase 2/3 trial of AZD1222 (ChAdOx1 nCoV-19) in healthy adults. For TCRbeta chain sequencing, PBMC samples from trial participants were taken at day 0 and at day 28 after the second dose. The CDR3 contains 16 residues, cysteine and phenylalanine counted. Just the 48-base CDR3 DNA is kept, in frame starting at base 1. According to the germline V gene, CDR1 reads SGHRS and CDR2 reads YFSETQ. V loses 0 bases, J loses 1 base, and the germline ends lie 14 bases apart. The CDR3 regions of human TCRbeta chains were subjected to immunosequencing. Processing in the source paper ran as follows. Repertoire TCRs were matched against a reference library of SARS-CoV-2-specific TCRs generated with the MIRA antigen-specificity platform. Breadth was defined as the fraction of unique TCRs that were SARS-CoV-2-associated. Depth was defined as the fraction of total T cells that were SARS-CoV-2-associated. Using the MIRA data, each spike-specific TCR was assigned both to the spike region to which the TCR was reactive and to a CD4 or CD8 class. Log10-transformed breadth and depth values were compared by one-way ANOVA with Sidak's multiple comparisons tests. TCRdb's version of the immuneACCESS table is confined to in-frame rearrangements and falls short of the full clone set. An unresolved V gene accounts for under half of the shortfall where checked; the remainder is of unknown origin. V and J calls and clone size come straight from that table; D and trimming were deduced from the DNA. This sample has around 50,000 clones in its table, and approximately 84% of those were observed once. The ten largest clones capture approximately 15% of the sample.

The specimen comprised peripheral blood, sampled on day 0 of AZD1222 vaccination. This TCR derives from an adult in good health. This chain is built from TRBV5-1 and TRBJ2-7; the D gene is perhaps TRBD1, from 5 matching bases. CDR3 region: CASSLETATTSYEQYF. At the DNA level, the sequence is TGCGCCAGCAGCTTGGAGACAGCCACCACTTCCTACGAGCAGTACTTC.